Included here is one T cell receptor (beta chain) sequence, with context. It lacks a known antigen. No base-level quality is on record; no much larger clone is a single base apart. The sample comes from a study of T cell responses to AZD1222 COVID-19 vaccine (dated by TCRdb to about 2021). Regarding the research as a whole: AZD1222 recipients given second doses at about 4 weeks or at about 12 weeks were pooled, since spike-specific TCR depth and breadth were not found to differ between the two schedules. A total of 233 trial participants underwent TCR sequencing, of whom around 210 had received two doses of AZD1222 and around 25 had received two doses of the MenACWY control vaccine. Trial participants were enrolled into age subgroups of 18-55, 56-69 and 70-plus years, which contained about 150, 28 and 57 TCR-sequenced participants, respectively. Study-wide conclusions, independent of this receptor: Nearly half of unique spike-specific TCRs reportedly recognized epitopes outside regions mutated in the B.1.351 and B.1.1.7 variants. The 56-69-year group was small, and its depth increase did not reach significance, likely because of low power. Most participants were white British and females outnumbered males, and the authors suggested that clonal diversity may have been underestimated. Because no day 14 peak-response samples were available, the repertoires could be characterized only after the peak T cell response. The vaccine-associated CD4 TCRs covered the entire spike protein, and the dominant responses fell in regions 160-218 and 743-854. Spike-specific TCR breadth and depth rose significantly after two AZD1222 doses compared with day 0 and with MenACWY recipients. Conclusions about previously exposed vaccinees are limited because only six or seven AZD1222 recipients were SARS-CoV-2 seropositive at baseline.

Per the publication, the time point label means: baseline before first vaccination. Vaccinee samples came from UK trials COV001 and COV002, including a single-blind randomized controlled phase 2/3 trial of AZD1222 (ChAdOx1 nCoV-19) in healthy adults. For TCRbeta chain sequencing, PBMC samples from trial participants were taken at day 0 and at day 28 after the second dose. The CDR3 regions of human TCRbeta chains were subjected to immunosequencing. Per the source publication's procedure: Repertoire TCRs were checked for matches against a reference library of SARS-CoV-2-specific TCRs that had been generated using the MIRA antigen-specificity platform. Breadth was defined as the fraction of unique TCRs that were SARS-CoV-2-associated, and depth was defined as the fraction of total T cells that were SARS-CoV-2-associated. Each spike-specific TCR was assigned to its reactive spike region and to a CD4 or CD8 class using the MIRA data. Log10-transformed breadth and depth values were compared by one-way ANOVA with Sidak's multiple comparisons tests. Entries here come from immuneACCESS through TCRdb and include only in-frame sequences with V and J called. Some clones fail to appear in such tables; in the studies checked, an unresolved V gene covers under half of the shortfall, and the cause of the remainder is unknown. The DNA gave D and trimming, while V, J and clone size come from that table. In this sample the table shows 100,000 to 150,000 clones, 88% of which occur a single time. About 5.4% of the sample rests with the top ten.

From the cysteine through the phenylalanine, the CDR3 covers 14 amino acids. The CDR3 DNA has 42 bases and is translated from base 1. V sheds 0 bases and J sheds 6 bases, leaving 11 bases between their ends. The germline V gene sets CDR1 to LGHNA and CDR2 to YSLEER. The sequencing here drew on peripheral blood, taken on day 0 of AZD1222 vaccination. The sequence was collected from an adult in good health. This chain joins TRBV4-3 to TRBJ2-5; the D segment could be TRBD2, given 5 matching bases. The CDR3 amino acid sequence is: CASSQDLAAKTQYF. The nucleotide sequence reads as follows: TGCGCCAGCAGCCAAGATCTAGCAGCAAAGACCCAGTACTTC.